The 9 T cell receptor beta chains in this list originate from one sample, sequenced in a study of shared clonotypes between healthy human individuals. CD8 cells classed as naive were CD45RO-negative and positively selected for CCR7, excluding terminally differentiated effector memory CD45RA+ cells. Sequencing was performed with immunoSEQ multiplex PCR; in TCRdb, only in-frame clones are kept and a portion is missing. In the table there are millions of clones, 90% to 95% of which are singletons. Sequencing was done on a sample of naive CD8+ T cells from PBMCs. Every receptor here comes from a man between 18 and 29 years old in good health. Some clones in this sample may be carry-over from other donors' samples.

CDR3 region: CASSLSYGVYEQFF. Written as DNA, the CDR3 is TGCGCCAGCAGCTTAAGTTATGGGGTCTATGAGCAGTTCTTC. This sequence joins TRBV5-1 and TRBJ2-1; no reliable D call. V shed 2 bases and J shed 8 bases, with 14 bases lying between them. Germline CDR1 SGHRS, CDR2 YFSETQ. The CDR3 is made up of 14 amino acids.

A word on this clone: The identical CDR3 is also encoded by other nucleotide sequences in the sample. The CDR3 loop is CSVVGGRSYEQYF. The CDR3 DNA sequence: TGCAGCGTTGTGGGCGGGAGAAGCTACGAGCAGTACTTC. The rearrangement uses TRBV29-1 and TRBJ2-7; 7 bases map to TRBD2. The CDR3 has 13 amino acids. The V segment lost 4 bases and the J segment 3 bases; nucleotides outside the gene matches: 6. Germline V gene lookup returns CDR1 SQVTM and CDR2 ANQGSEA.

The sample holds a few counts of this clone. V usage is TRBV7-6 and J usage is TRBJ1-2, with 7 bases identical to TRBD1. From germline, CDR1 is SGHVS and CDR2 FNYEAQ. This CDR3 region has 14 residues. J lost 4 bases, V lost 5 bases, and 7 bases had no gene match. CDR3 in amino acids: CASSPTGFGYGYTF. The CDR3 DNA follows: TGTGCCAGCAGCCCGACAGGGTTTGGCTATGGCTACACCTTC.

CDR3 sequence reads: CASRGDRLNTGELFF. CDR3 coding DNA: TGTGCCAGCAGAGGGGACAGGTTGAACACCGGGGAGCTGTTTTTT. The chain carries TRBV2 and TRBJ2-2; 8 nucleotides agree with TRBD1. V lost 6 bases to trimming and J lost 1 base; unmatched junction nucleotides: 4. The germline V gene has CDR1 SNHLY and CDR2 FYNNEI. This CDR3 contains 15 residues. The full variable domain, with the rest looked up from reference TRBV2 and TRBJ2-2, is EPEVTQTPSHQVTQMGQEVILRCVPISNHLYFYWYRQILGQKVEFLVSFYNNEISEKSEIFDDQFSVERPDGSNFTLKIRSTKLEDSAMYFCASRGDRLNTGELFFGEGSRLTVL.

The chain employs TRBV19 and TRBJ2-7, with D possibly being TRBD1 (6 bases). Trimming cost V 5 bases and J 1 base, with 15 bases left between them. Germline V gives CDR1 LNHDA, CDR2 SQIVND (reference sequence). The CDR3 has 15 amino acids. CDR3 DNA: TGTGCCAGTAGTCCCCAGGGGTTGGGGTCCTACGAGCAGTACTTC. Translated, it gives CASSPQGLGSYEQYF.

This sequence joins TRBV7-8 and TRBJ2-4; a possible D gene is TRBD1 (5 bases). The germline V gene encodes CDR1 SGHVS and CDR2 FQNEAQ. CDR3 length equals 16 residues. Trimming left V 3 bases short and J 2 bases short, with 14 bases between. CDR3 protein: CASSFSSQGTKNIQYF. CDR3 coding DNA: TGTGCCAGCAGCTTTTCCAGTCAGGGAACCAAAAACATTCAGTACTTC.

The chain couples TRBV7-6 to TRBJ2-1; unclear D gene. The CDR3 totals 16 residues. Germline V gives CDR1 SGHVS, CDR2 FNYEAQ. The V gene lost 0 bases and the J gene lost 4 bases, with 13 bases spanning the gap. This CDR3 is CASSLAPSDLYNEQFF. The CDR3 nucleotides read TGTGCCAGCAGCTTAGCGCCCAGCGACCTTTACAATGAGCAGTTCTTC.

The V and J genes are TRBV27 and TRBJ2-1; D is unresolved. The CDR3 loop spans 15 amino acids. Germline lookup yields CDR1 MNHEY and CDR2 SMNVEV (reference sequence). V lost 5 bases to trimming and J lost 5 bases, with 16 bases between them. Here the CDR3 reads CASSTPRLENNEQFF. As DNA, the CDR3 is TGTGCCAGCAGTACGCCACGACTGGAAAACAATGAGCAGTTCTTC.

The rearrangement links TRBV11-2 to TRBJ2-1, with D tentatively TRBD2 (6 bases). The ends were cut back, 5 bases at V and 2 bases at J, with 16 bases in the middle. Germline-derived CDR1 and CDR2 are SGHAT and FQNNGV. CDR3 length: 16 amino acids. The CDR3 DNA reads as TGTGCCAGCAGCCCAGCGGGCAGCGCCCCCTACAATGAGCAGTTCTTC. It translates to CASSPAGSAPYNEQFF.